The entry below gives a single T cell receptor beta chain sequence along with its context. Its antigen is as yet unknown. A read error may account for a junction end that differs from germline. This CDR3 comprises 15 residues. Germline assignment: CDR1 MGHRA and CDR2 YSYEKL. The template was RNA from unsorted bulk tissue. The sample comes from a study of tumor and adjacent non-tumor tissue in lung cancer. Study details: The patients, roughly eleven men and 5 women, were about 31 to 85 with stage I to III disease. Samples averaged about 4.17 million productive TCRbeta reads each.

The library came from three nested PCR rounds adapted from ARM-PCR protocols. MiXCR, applied by TCRdb to the multiplex PCR reads, yields one record per CDR3 protein. The sample records 75,000 to 95,000 distinct CDR3 sequences, approximately 77% being singletons. General study findings and limits: Compared with tumor, normal lung showed significantly lower TCR diversity.

This clonotype was obtained from a woman between 40 and 55 years old with non-small cell lung cancer. The chain carries TRBV4-1 and TRBJ1-5; D unresolved. Sequencing was performed on lung tumor tissue. This chain's CDR3 is CASSWGVQRNHSQHF. The CDR3 DNA is TGCGCTAGCAGTTGGGGTGTCCAAAGGAATCATTCCCAGCATTTT.